This T cell receptor beta chain is from a study of T cell responses to AZD1222 COVID-19 vaccine. Measured with immunoSEQ multiplex PCR; TCRdb has only the in-frame clones, and not every one. The repertoire holds about 54,000 clones, 87% seen once, with under 5% in the top ten. A note on this clone: Antigen specificity is unknown.

V shed 3 bases and J shed 4 bases, with 10 bases lying between them. The CDR3 loop spans 13 amino acids. Germline V gives CDR1 GTSNPN, CDR2 SVGIG (reference sequence). Study-wide findings and caveats: The study found Spike-specific TCR breadth and depth rose after two AZD1222 doses. Unmutated regions of variants are reportedly targeted by nearly half of spike-specific TCRs. Donors, mostly white British, included more females; clonal diversity was possibly underestimated. Baseline seropositivity characterized only six AZD1222 recipients.

The chain uses TRBV30 and TRBJ2-1; a possible D gene is TRBD2 (5 bases). The sequencing used peripheral blood, collected on day 0 of AZD1222 vaccination. This sequence was found in an adult in good health. The chain's CDR3 is CAWRSGRYNEQFF. The CDR3 coding sequence is TGTGCCTGGAGGAGCGGCCGTTACAATGAGCAGTTCTTC.